The clone carrying this TCR beta chain showed up just a few times. Its target is not known. The data were obtained in a study of blood T cell dynamics during melanoma immunotherapy. Study-level findings and limits: PBMC repertoires of eventual disease-control patients split at W3 into clonality or diversity gains. Clones driving repertoire changes may be melanoma-specific or general immune activation.

Method: immunoSEQ multiplex PCR; TCRdb's copy keeps in-frame clones and lacks some. The sample carries about 8,500 clones, roughly four fifths recorded once. The sample's time point: pre-treatment baseline. Sampling occurred pretreatment (T0) and at week 3 (W3), after cycle one of checkpoint blockade. At 12 weeks after first infusion, RECIST 1.1 defined response for most patients. This CDR3 spans 15 amino acids. In germline, CDR1 is SGHTA, CDR2 FQGNSA. The V gene lost 1 base and the J gene lost 5 bases, with 14 bases spanning the gap. This TCR was recovered from a human donor with melanoma. Sequencing was performed on blood, taken from a patient treated with checkpoint blockade. The chain carries TRBV7-2 and TRBJ1-1; D remains ambiguous. CDR3 loop: CASSLGVGVMTEAFF. In DNA, the CDR3 is TGTGCCAGCAGCTTAGGGGTGGGTGTAATGACTGAAGCTTTCTTT.